The source of this TCR beta chain is a study of human T cells and chemical hapten exposure. Study summary: A mostly female patient group had alopecia areata, totalis or universalis. General study points: The immune response of these alopecia patients might not match healthy individuals'.

MiXCR, applied by TCRdb to the RACE reads, yields one record per CDR3 protein. The sample lists 80,000 to 95,000 distinct CDR3 sequences, approximately 11% occurring once. The CDR3 sequence is 17 residues long. V was trimmed by 0 bases and J by 1 base, leaving 13 bases between them. In germline, CDR1 is LGHNA, CDR2 YNFKEQ. There are many counts of this clonotype. Antigen unknown. Stated time point: patch test 2, 6 weeks after DPC sensitization. As to treatment: therapeutic diphenylcyclopropenone sensitization with weekly scalp DPC. Blood draws came first, before each patch test. This receptor was obtained from a man in his forties or fifties with alopecia areata. Some clones in this sample may be carry-over from other donors' samples. The source material was whole blood, sampled in connection with sensitization to the hapten diphenylcyclopropenone (DPC). The chain joins TRBV4-2 to TRBJ2-1, with D tentatively TRBD1 or TRBD2 (5 bases each). In nucleotides, the CDR3 is TGTGCCAGCAGCCAAGATTGGGACGGTTATTCCTACAATGAGCAGTTCTTC. This codes for CASSQDWDGYSYNEQFF.